Only a few counts were recorded for the clone carrying this TCR delta chain. CDR3 length: 23 residues. The germline gives CDR1 TSWWSYY, CDR2 QGS. With 4 bases removed from V and 0 bases from J, the gap between germline ends came to 28 bases. TCRdb fed the reads into CATT to redo clone calling. Of 4,000 to 6,000 delta-chain clones detected, over 3% appear once; the ten largest clones hold roughly 13%. The entry originates in a study of gamma-delta chains in newborns, infants, children. The clonotype originates from a child who was a newborn, infant or young child, either healthy, febrile or measles-vaccinated (not recorded which). V and J are TRDV1 and TRDJ3; perhaps TRDD3 as D (6 bases). The sample consisted of blood. As DNA, the CDR3 is TGTGCTCTTGGGGCAAGGGGTTATTCCGGCTGGGGCACTAGCTCCTGGGACACCCGACAGATGTTTTTC. Protein product: CALGARGYSGWGTSSWDTRQMFF.